This T cell receptor beta chain derives from a study of regulatory T cells in long-lasting Graves disease listed by TCRdb under 2021. At the level of the whole study: Persistent Graves' disease meant more than 5 years of antithyroid drug treatment with TSH receptor autoantibodies that stayed positive. Patients with persistent Graves' disease were compared with patients with newly diagnosed Graves' disease using TCR sequencing and RNA sequencing of peripheral blood. The study was conducted in China and was registered as a clinical trial. A total of around 35 samples underwent TCR sequencing, from some 13 patients with persistent Graves' disease and 20 or so patients with newly diagnosed Graves' disease. On average, persistent Graves' disease patients in the clinical cohort had been on antithyroid drugs for eight to twelve years. The paper's findings and limits, for the study overall: Persistent disease showed preferential use of TRBV28, TRBJ1-2 and TRBJ2-5, whereas newly diagnosed disease favored TRBV20-1 and TRBJ2-1. Persistent Graves' disease patients showed lower TCR Shannon entropy and fewer highly expanded clones than newly diagnosed patients, suggesting clonal expansion. Persistent patients shared more public clonotypes among themselves (more than 2,500) than newly diagnosed patients did (about 1,000). The authors noted that the small sample size was a limitation that may lower accuracy. Only the TCR beta chain was sequenced and analyzed. The study examined only peripheral blood because the primary lesion, thyroid tissue, could not be accessed.

This clonotype was seen a few times. The antigen this receptor binds is unknown. Base qualities are not at hand, and no much larger clone is one base apart. Library creation used multiplex PCR. TCRdb lists the instrument as Illumina HiSeq 4000. TCR beta libraries were built with iRepertoire HTBI primers and Arm-PCR amplification of CDR3 regions. PCR products were gel purified before sequencing. From the authors' description of their analysis: A total of fewer than 70 TRBV and 14 TRBJ segments were identified across samples and were used for gene usage analysis of CDR3 amino acid clonotypes. COPE and FqMerger were used to merge the filtered high-quality paired reads into contigs. BLAST was used to align contigs to IMGT TRBV, TRBD and TRBJ reference genes, with CDR3 defined following IMGT. Any clonotype with a frequency above 0.1% was classified as a highly expanded clone. Shannon entropy served as the measure of repertoire diversity, while the Gini coefficient captured V-J evenness. Clonotypes shared by more than one individual were considered public. TCRdb took the public reads, trimmed them with fastp at Q25, ran MiXCR for clone calling and kept in-frame beta chains. Rows are unified per CDR3 protein, each entry keeping the most common DNA and genes. None of the V and J calls come from the authors' own analysis; TCRdb made them. In this sample the table shows 650,000 to 700,000 distinct CDR3 sequences, 25% to 35% of which occur a single time. 40% to 55% of the sample belongs to the ten largest clones.

What the time point label conveys for this sample: persistent/refractory GD, antithyroid drugs over 5 years with positive TRAb. For both TCR sequencing and RNA sequencing, RNA was extracted from PBMCs using TRIzol. The diagnosis of Graves' disease was made according to American Thyroid Association guidelines. Patients were recruited from an endocrinology department in Xi'an, China. From each patient, about 8.9 milliliters of peripheral blood was collected into an EDTA anticoagulant tube. Ficoll Paque Plus density gradient separation was used to isolate PBMCs, and no further T cell sorting was performed. An Agilent 2100 Bioanalyzer and agarose gel were used to check RNA quality, while a NanoDrop 2000 measured RNA concentration. The CDR3 numbers 13 residues from cysteine through phenylalanine. Of the read, only the CDR3 DNA is kept; its 39 bases are in frame from base 1. The CDR1 and CDR2 encoded by the germline V gene are SGHAT and FQNNGV. V is trimmed back by 3 bases and J by 7 bases, and the junction contains 3 bases that no gene match accounts for.

This receptor was identified in a female donor with Graves disease. The sample consisted of peripheral blood mononuclear cells (PBMCs), taken when the disease was refractory, from a patient treated with antithyroid drugs. Recombination linked TRBV11-2 to TRBJ2-1, and 7 junctional nucleotides match TRBD2. The CDR3 in this case is CASSFGGVNEQFF. The DNA sequence is as follows: TGTGCCAGCAGCTTTGGGGGGGTAAATGAGCAGTTCTTC.